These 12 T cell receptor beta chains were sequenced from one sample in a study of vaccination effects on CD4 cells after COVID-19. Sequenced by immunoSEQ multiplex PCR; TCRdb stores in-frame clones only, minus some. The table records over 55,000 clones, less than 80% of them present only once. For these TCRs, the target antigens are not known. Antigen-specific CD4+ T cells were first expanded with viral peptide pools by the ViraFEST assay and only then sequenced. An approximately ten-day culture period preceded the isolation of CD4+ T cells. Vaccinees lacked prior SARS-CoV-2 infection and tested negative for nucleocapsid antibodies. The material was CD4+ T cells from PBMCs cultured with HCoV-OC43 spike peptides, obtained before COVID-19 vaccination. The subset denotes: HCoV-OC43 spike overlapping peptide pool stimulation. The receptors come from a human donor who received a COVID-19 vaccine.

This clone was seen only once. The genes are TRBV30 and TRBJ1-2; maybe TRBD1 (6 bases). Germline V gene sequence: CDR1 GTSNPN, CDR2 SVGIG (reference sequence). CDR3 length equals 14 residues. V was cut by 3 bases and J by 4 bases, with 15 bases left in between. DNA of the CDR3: TGTGCCTGGAGACTACAGGGCGGTGGCTATGGCTACACCTTC. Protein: CAWRLQGGGYGYTF.

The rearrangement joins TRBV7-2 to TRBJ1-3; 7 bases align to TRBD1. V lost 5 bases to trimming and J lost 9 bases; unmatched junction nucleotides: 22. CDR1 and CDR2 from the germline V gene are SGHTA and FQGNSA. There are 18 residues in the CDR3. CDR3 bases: TGTGCCAGCAGCCAACAAAGCTGGGGCAGGGGGGCCGTGAGCACCATATATTTT. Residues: CASSQQSWGRGAVSTIYF.

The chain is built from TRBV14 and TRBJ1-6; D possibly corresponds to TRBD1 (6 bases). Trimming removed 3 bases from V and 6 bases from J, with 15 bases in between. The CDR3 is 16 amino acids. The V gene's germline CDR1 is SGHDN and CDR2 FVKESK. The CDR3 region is CASSQTRGALNSPLHF. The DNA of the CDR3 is TGTGCCAGCAGCCAGACCCGGGGGGCACTTAATTCACCCCTCCACTTT.

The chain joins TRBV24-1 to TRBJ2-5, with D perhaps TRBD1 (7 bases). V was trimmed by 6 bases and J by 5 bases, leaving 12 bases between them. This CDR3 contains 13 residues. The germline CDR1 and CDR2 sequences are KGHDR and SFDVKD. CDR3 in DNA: TGTGCCACCAGTCAGGGGGGTGTGGAGACCCAGTACTTC. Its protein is CATSQGGVETQYF.

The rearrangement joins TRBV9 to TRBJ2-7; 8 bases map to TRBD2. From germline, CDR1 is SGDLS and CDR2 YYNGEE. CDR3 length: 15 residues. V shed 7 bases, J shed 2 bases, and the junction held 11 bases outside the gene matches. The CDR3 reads CASLHRSGGPYEQYV. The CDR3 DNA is TGTGCCAGCTTACATCGAAGCGGGGGTCCCTACGAGCAGTACGTC.

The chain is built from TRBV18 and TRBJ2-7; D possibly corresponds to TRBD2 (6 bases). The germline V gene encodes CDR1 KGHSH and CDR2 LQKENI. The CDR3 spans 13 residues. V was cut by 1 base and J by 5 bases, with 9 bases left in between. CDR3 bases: TGTGCCAGCTCACCACAACGCGGGAACGAGCAGTACGTC. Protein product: CASSPQRGNEQYV.

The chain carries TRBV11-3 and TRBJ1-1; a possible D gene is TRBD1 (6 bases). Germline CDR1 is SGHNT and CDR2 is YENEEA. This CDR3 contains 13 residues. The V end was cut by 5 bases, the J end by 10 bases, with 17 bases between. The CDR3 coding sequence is TGTGCCAGCAGCGAAAGCAGAGGGGGTGGAGCTTTCTTT. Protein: CASSESRGGGAFF.

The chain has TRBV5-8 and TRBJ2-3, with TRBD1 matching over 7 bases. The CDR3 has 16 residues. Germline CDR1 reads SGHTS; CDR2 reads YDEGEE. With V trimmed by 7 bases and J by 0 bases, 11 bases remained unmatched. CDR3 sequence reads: CASPATGYASTDTQYF. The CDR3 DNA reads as TGTGCCAGCCCCGCGACAGGGTATGCTAGCACAGATACGCAGTATTTT. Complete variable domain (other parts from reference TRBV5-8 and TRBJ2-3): EAGVTQSPTHLIKTRGQQATLRCSPISGHTSVYWYQQALGLGLQFLLWYDEGEERNRGNFPPRFSGRQFPNYSSELNVNALELEDSALYLCASPATGYASTDTQYFGPGTRLTVL.

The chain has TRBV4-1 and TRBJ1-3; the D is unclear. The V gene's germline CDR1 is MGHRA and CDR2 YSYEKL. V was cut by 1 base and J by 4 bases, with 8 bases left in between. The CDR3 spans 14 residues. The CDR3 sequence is CASSQVLQGNTIYF. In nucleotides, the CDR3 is TGCGCCAGCAGCCAAGTTCTTCAAGGAAACACCATATATTTT.

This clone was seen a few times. The CDR3 here is CASSLGRNYEQYV. CDR3 nucleotide sequence: TGCGCCAGCAGCTTGGGACGGAACTACGAGCAGTACGTC. The chain joins TRBV5-1 to TRBJ2-7; D unclear. This CDR3 is built from 13 residues. The V end lost 0 bases, the J end lost 3 bases, and 7 bases lay between the germline ends. Germline CDR1 is SGHRS and CDR2 is YFSETQ.

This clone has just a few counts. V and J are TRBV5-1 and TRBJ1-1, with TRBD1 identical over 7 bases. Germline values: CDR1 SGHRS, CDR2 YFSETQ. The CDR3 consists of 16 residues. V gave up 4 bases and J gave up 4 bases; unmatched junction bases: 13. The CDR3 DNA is TGCGCCAGCAGCACCGGGACAGCCAACGTGGTCACTGAAGCTTTCTTT. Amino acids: CASSTGTANVVTEAFF.

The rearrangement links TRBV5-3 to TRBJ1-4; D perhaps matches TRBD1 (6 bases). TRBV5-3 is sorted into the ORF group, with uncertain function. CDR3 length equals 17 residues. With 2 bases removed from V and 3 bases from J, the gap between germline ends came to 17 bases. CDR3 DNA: TGTGCCAGAAGCTTCAGTGGTCAGGGGCGGGCTAATGAAAAACTGTTTTTT. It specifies CARSFSGQGRANEKLFF.